A single sample is the source of the 25 T cell receptor beta chains below, sequenced in a study of blood T cell repertoires in COVID-19. Measured with immunoSEQ multiplex PCR; TCRdb has only the in-frame clones, and not every one. The sample lists about 270,000 clones, approximately 90% occurring once. The sequenced material came from PBMCs or T cells enriched from blood (not recorded which). The receptors originated from a woman under 30 who had recovered from COVID-19.

The chain recombines TRBV12-5 with TRBJ1-2; no firm D call. The CDR3 is 13 amino acids. Trimming left V 4 bases short and J 4 bases short, with 10 bases between. The germline V gene encodes CDR1 LGHNT and CDR2 FRNRAP. The CDR3 is CASGSETGYGYTF. The CDR3 DNA reads TGTGCTAGTGGTTCGGAGACTGGCTATGGCTACACCTTC.

J is TRBJ2-1 and V is TRBV5-1, with a weak D call TRBD1 (6 bases). The CDR3 totals 12 residues. The V gene lost 3 bases and the J gene lost 14 bases, with 15 bases spanning the gap. Germline assignment: CDR1 SGHRS and CDR2 YFSETQ. DNA for the CDR3: TGCGCCAGCAGCTGGAGACAGGTTCTCGAGTTCTTC. It is translated as CASSWRQVLEFF.

A word on this clone: Germline is not matched at one junction end, which may reflect a read error. The CDR3 bases are TGTGCTAGCAGCTTTTTGCCGGGGGTACACAATGAGCAGTTCTTC. Its translation is CASSFLPGVHNEQFF. The chain joins TRBV7-7 to TRBJ2-1, with D possibly being TRBD2 (6 bases). The CDR3 consists of 15 residues. Per germline, CDR1 SSHAT and CDR2 FNYEAQ (reference sequence).

In its sample, this clone was seen once. The V gene is TRBV18, the J gene TRBJ2-6; TRBD1 might be the D (5 bases). Trimming took 4 bases from V and 0 from J, leaving 10 bases between them. The germline V gene encodes CDR1 KGHSH and CDR2 LQKENI. The CDR3 is made up of 16 amino acids. CDR3 nucleotides: TGTGCCAGCTCACAAGGGGTTTCCTCTGGGGCCAACGTCCTGACTTTC. It specifies CASSQGVSSGANVLTF.

The chain combines TRBV27 with TRBJ2-1; D call uncertain. Deletions cut 0 bases from V and 4 bases from J, with 4 bases between. This CDR3 region has 13 residues. CDR1 is MNHEY and CDR2 is SMNVEV in the germline V gene (reference sequence). In nucleotides, the CDR3 is TGTGCCAGCAGTTTATCCAGGTACAATGAGCAGTTCTTC. It translates to CASSLSRYNEQFF.

The V call is TRBV27, the J call TRBJ2-1, with TRBD2 identical over 9 bases. This CDR3 has 14 residues. Germline CDR1 and CDR2: MNHEY and SMNVEV (reference sequence). V dropped 7 bases and J dropped 3; count of bases not matched to a gene: 4. For the CDR3, the DNA is TGTGCCAGCACCATAGCGGGGGACTACAATGAGCAGTTCTTC. Translating gives CASTIAGDYNEQFF.

The rearrangement uses TRBV2 and TRBJ1-2, with 7 bases that match TRBD1. The germline CDR1 and CDR2 sequences are SNHLY and FYNNEI. The CDR3 loop spans 12 amino acids. The trim removed 10 bases at V and 8 bases at J, leaving 10 bases unmatched. The CDR3 bases are TGTGCCATTAAAGACAGGGCCGGCGGCTACACCTTC. Translation gives CAIKDRAGGYTF.

V usage is TRBV3-1 (or the pseudogene TRBV3-2) and J usage is TRBJ1-1; no firm D call. The CDR3 covers 13 residues. Germline V gives CDR1 LGHDT, CDR2 YNNKEL (reference sequence). V was shortened by 4 bases and J by 8 bases, with 14 bases between the two germline ends. CDR3 residues: CASSLLQASEAFF. DNA for the CDR3: TGTGCCAGCAGCCTGCTGCAGGCGTCGGAAGCTTTCTTT.

The CDR3 reads CAGKRGNTEAFF. The CDR3 DNA reads TGTGCCGGAAAGAGAGGGAACACTGAAGCTTTCTTT. The chain couples TRBV30 to TRBJ1-1; the D is unclear. Trimming shortened V by 8 bases and J by 1 base, and 11 bases separated the two germline ends. This CDR3 contains 12 residues. CDR1 and CDR2 (germline): GTSNPN, SVGIG (reference sequence).

The CDR3 DNA reads TGTGCCAGCAGCTGGACAGGGGCAAATGAAAAACTGTTTTTT. It encodes CASSWTGANEKLFF. The rearrangement links TRBV7-9 to TRBJ1-4; 9 bases line up with TRBD1. The CDR3 extends over 14 amino acids. Looked up from germline, CDR1 is SEHNR and CDR2 is FQNEAQ (reference sequence). The V gene end was trimmed by 4 bases and the J gene end by 5 bases; junction bases not matched to a gene: 2.

This sequence joins TRBV5-5 and TRBJ1-1; D remains ambiguous. The ends were cut back, 3 bases at V and 8 bases at J, with 8 bases in the middle. This CDR3 has 11 residues. The germline CDR1 and CDR2 sequences are SGHKS and YYEKEE (reference sequence). The CDR3 spells CASSSNREAFF. The DNA of the CDR3 is TGTGCCAGCAGCTCTAACAGAGAAGCTTTCTTT.

This clone was observed a handful of times. The chain recombines TRBV20-1 with TRBJ1-1; a weak D match, TRBD1 (5 bases). Germline CDR1 is DFQATT and CDR2 is SNEGSKA (reference sequence). This CDR3 region has 10 residues. V was shortened by 5 bases and J by 5 bases, with 6 bases between the two germline ends. The CDR3 here is CSAYRTEAFF. The CDR3 DNA reads TGCAGTGCTTACAGGACTGAAGCTTTCTTT.

J is TRBJ1-5 and V is TRBV11-3; 9 bases align to TRBD1. V dropped 3 bases and J dropped 5; count of bases not matched to a gene: 2. This CDR3 is 14 amino acids long. Germline V CDR1 and CDR2: SGHNT, YENEEA. CDR3 loop: CASSFDRGDQPQHF. CDR3 nucleotide sequence: TGTGCCAGCAGCTTCGACAGGGGGGATCAGCCCCAGCATTTT.

The V call is TRBV3-1 (or the pseudogene TRBV3-2), the J call TRBJ1-6; 7 bases agree with TRBD1. The germline gives CDR1 LGHDT, CDR2 YNNKEL (reference sequence). The CDR3 has 15 amino acids. V lost 5 bases, J lost 6 bases, and 7 bases stayed unmatched. The CDR3 sequence is CASSWGQRINSPLHF. The CDR3 bases are TGTGCCAGCAGCTGGGGACAGCGAATTAATTCACCCCTCCACTTT.

The rearrangement joins TRBV7-9 to TRBJ1-5, with 9 bases aligning to TRBD1. The CDR3 extends over 17 amino acids. The germline V gene has CDR1 SEHNR and CDR2 FQNEAQ (reference sequence). V dropped 5 bases and J dropped 4; count of bases not matched to a gene: 12. The CDR3 nucleotides are TGTGCCAGCAGCGCGGGGCCGGACAGGGGATTGAATCAGCCCCAGCATTTT. Its protein is CASSAGPDRGLNQPQHF.

The genes are TRBV6-4 and TRBJ2-3; D gene unclear. Germline CDR1 MRHNA, CDR2 SNTAGT. The CDR3 has 14 residues. Trimming stripped 3 bases from V and 1 base from J, with 8 bases between. The CDR3: CASSEDQGTDTQYF. The CDR3 DNA sequence: TGTGCCAGCAGTGAAGACCAGGGCACAGATACGCAGTATTTT.

This chain uses TRBV18 with TRBJ1-1, with D maybe TRBD1 (6 bases). Germline loops: CDR1 KGHSH, CDR2 LQKENI. The CDR3 spans 15 residues. The germline V and J ends were trimmed by 3 bases and 1 base, with 12 bases remaining between them. This CDR3 reads CASSPNTGRNTEAFF. DNA of the CDR3: TGTGCCAGCTCACCCAACACAGGGAGGAACACTGAAGCTTTCTTT.

CDR3 residues: CAWGGQGRHGYTF. As DNA, the CDR3 is TGTGCCTGGGGGGGACAGGGCAGACATGGCTACACCTTC. The rearrangement uses TRBV30 and TRBJ1-2; TRBD1 aligns across 9 bases. Trimming at V came to 5 bases and at J to 6 bases, leaving 7 bases not matched to a gene. The CDR3 is 13 amino acids. Germline V gene lookup returns CDR1 GTSNPN and CDR2 SVGIG (reference sequence).

J is TRBJ2-1 and V is TRBV10-2; D possibly matches TRBD1 or TRBD2 (9 bases each). CDR1 WSHSY and CDR2 SAAADI come from the germline V gene. Trimming stripped 6 bases from V and 7 bases from J, with 34 bases between. The CDR3 loop spans 20 amino acids. Written as DNA, the CDR3 is TGCGCCAGCAGGTCGGACAGGGGAACTAGCGGGCCTCTCGGGGATAATGAGCAGTTCTTC. Translating it yields CASRSDRGTSGPLGDNEQFF.

The chain carries TRBV18 and TRBJ1-2, with D uncertain. This CDR3 has 15 amino acids. Germline CDR1 KGHSH, CDR2 LQKENI. Trimming removed 0 bases from V and 5 bases from J, with 13 bases in between. CDR3 protein: CASSPPGREGYGYTF. CDR3 nucleotides: TGTGCCAGCTCACCACCCGGGAGGGAAGGGTATGGCTACACCTTC. The variable domain in full, with the rest retrieved from reference TRBV18 and TRBJ1-2, is NAGVMQNPRHLVRRRGQEARLRCSPMKGHSHVYWYRQLPEEGLKFMVYLQKENIIDESGMPKERFSAEFPKEGPSILRIQQVVRGDSAAYFCASSPPGREGYGYTFGSGTRLTVV.

The rearrangement joins TRBV12-3 or TRBV12-4 to TRBJ1-2; 11 bases are shared with TRBD1. With 6 bases clipped from V and 7 bases from J, the junction kept 4 bases outside the gene matches. The CDR3 runs to 13 residues. Here the CDR3 reads CASRGQGAGGYTF. The CDR3 coding sequence is TGTGCCAGCAGAGGACAGGGGGCGGGTGGCTACACCTTC.

This chain links TRBV12-3 or TRBV12-4 with TRBJ2-7, with D perhaps TRBD1 (7 bases). The CDR3 extends over 13 amino acids. Trimming stripped 7 bases from V and 2 bases from J, with 12 bases between. The CDR3 is CASTGGMAYEQYF. Here the CDR3 DNA reads TGTGCCAGCACAGGGGGGATGGCCTACGAGCAGTACTTC.

With respect to this clone: At the DNA level, this CDR3 is encoded by other sequences in the same sample as well. The CDR3 loop reads CASSPGQSPYNEQFF. In nucleotides, the CDR3 is TGTGCCAGCTCACCTGGACAGAGTCCCTACAATGAGCAGTTCTTC. This chain connects TRBV18 to TRBJ2-1, with D possibly matching TRBD1 (6 bases). Germline assignment: CDR1 KGHSH and CDR2 LQKENI. This CDR3 comprises 15 residues. The germline V and J ends were trimmed by 3 bases and 2 bases, with 11 bases remaining between them.

This chain uses TRBV3-1 (or the pseudogene TRBV3-2) with TRBJ1-2; D call uncertain. The CDR3 has 13 amino acids. V lost 7 bases and J lost 2, with 11 bases in between. CDR1 is LGHDT and CDR2 is YNNKEL in the germline V gene (reference sequence). Here the CDR3 reads CASTRGRNYGYTF. The CDR3 DNA follows: TGTGCCAGCACCCGGGGTAGAAACTATGGCTACACCTTC.

The J gene is TRBJ1-2, the V gene TRBV7-8, with 7 bases lining up with TRBD1. The CDR3 runs 13 residues. Per the germline V gene, CDR1 is SGHVS and CDR2 is FQNEAQ. The trim removed 5 bases at V and 7 bases at J, leaving 7 bases unmatched. This CDR3 reads CASSIDRGLGYTF. For the CDR3, the DNA is TGTGCCAGCAGCATAGATAGGGGGCTTGGCTACACCTTC. Combining the CDR3 with reference TRBV7-8 and TRBJ1-2 gives the whole variable domain GAGVSQSPRYKVAKRGQDVALRCDPISGHVSLFWYQQALGQGPEFLTYFQNEAQLDKSGLPSDRFFAERPEGSVSTLKIQRTQQEDSAVYLCASSIDRGLGYTFGSGTRLTVV.